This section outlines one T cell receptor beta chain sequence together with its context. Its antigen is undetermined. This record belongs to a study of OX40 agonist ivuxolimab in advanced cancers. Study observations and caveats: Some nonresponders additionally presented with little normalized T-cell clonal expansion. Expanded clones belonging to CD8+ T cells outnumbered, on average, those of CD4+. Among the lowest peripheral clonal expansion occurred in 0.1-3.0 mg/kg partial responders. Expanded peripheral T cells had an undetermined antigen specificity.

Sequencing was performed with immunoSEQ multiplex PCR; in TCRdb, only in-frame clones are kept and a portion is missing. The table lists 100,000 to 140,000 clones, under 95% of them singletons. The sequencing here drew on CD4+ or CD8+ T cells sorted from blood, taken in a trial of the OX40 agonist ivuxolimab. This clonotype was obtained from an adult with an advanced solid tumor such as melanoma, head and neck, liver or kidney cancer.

The CDR3 DNA follows: TGTGCCAGCTCACACGGGACTAGCGGTAATGAGCAGTTCTTC. Translated, it gives CASSHGTSGNEQFF. The rearrangement links TRBV18 to TRBJ2-1, with 11 bases fitting TRBD2. V was clipped by 4 bases and J by 7 bases; unmatched bases: 3. This CDR3 spans 14 amino acids. Germline CDR1 and CDR2: KGHSH and LQKENI.